This T cell receptor beta chain was observed in a study of T cells after yellow fever vaccination. The length of the CDR3 is 14 residues. V shed 1 base and J shed 9 bases, with 13 bases lying between them. Production of TCR cDNA was by 5'RACE template switching, which also added a universal primer site and UMIs. TCRdb ran MiXCR on the 5' RACE reads and lists one entry per CDR3 protein. The table records some 97,000 distinct CDR3 sequences, roughly 5.2% of them present only once. This clonotype was recorded many times. The chain carries TRBV12-3 or TRBV12-4 and TRBJ2-1, with D possibly TRBD1 on 5 matching bases. This TCR came from a man aged 18 to 35 who received the YFV17D yellow fever vaccine. Sample: CD8+ T cells sorted from PBMCs, taken 10 days after the yellow fever booster vaccination. The CDR3 DNA follows: TGTGCCAGCAGTTTAGTTGTGCAGGGTGGTGAGCAGTTCTTC. Its translation is CASSLVVQGGEQFF.